This T cell receptor (beta chain) was identified during a study of blood T cells in healthy people across ages. General observations from the study: Long-lived and aged donors differed, with more naive CD4+ cells and higher diversity in the long-lived. Per million T cells, the diversity of TCR beta decreased roughly linearly as age advanced.

A second 7 to 11 cycle PCR used barcoded and J-beta primers. A single record per CDR3 protein comes from TCRdb applying MiXCR to the 5' RACE reads. The data contain under 2,000,000 distinct CDR3 sequences, around 48% of them singletons. CDR3 length: 14 residues. Trimming shortened V by 4 bases and J by 4 bases, and 13 bases separated the two germline ends. Germline V CDR1 and CDR2: MNHNS, SASEGT. As to this clonotype: As yet, its antigen is unknown.

Input material: blood. The chain combines TRBV6-1 with TRBJ1-2; D is perhaps TRBD1 (5 bases). This clonotype was sampled from a woman aged 35 to 49 in good health. The CDR3 region is CASSVPSGSYGYTF. The CDR3 bases are TGTGCCAGCAGTGTCCCCTCAGGGAGCTATGGCTACACCTTC.